These 26 T cell receptor beta chains came from one sample sequenced in a study of identical twins. In TCRdb, the 5' RACE reads were re-called with MiXCR into one record per CDR3 protein. Of approximately 1.8 million distinct CDR3 sequences detected, around 29% appear once; the ten largest clones hold 0.25% to 0.3%. The material sequenced was cord blood. The receptors come from a newborn girl in good health.

This clonotype was seen repeatedly, ten times or more. The chain joins TRBV9 to TRBJ2-3; D not certain. This CDR3 spans 12 amino acids. Trimming removed 1 base from V and 2 bases from J, with 2 bases in between. Germline V gene sequence: CDR1 SGDLS, CDR2 YYNGEE. CDR3 bases: TGTGCCAGCAGCGTACTCACAGATACGCAGTATTTT. This sequence encodes CASSVLTDTQYF.

This clonotype has more than one count but fewer than ten. The genes are TRBV28 and TRBJ1-2, with D possibly matching TRBD1 (6 bases). With 6 bases removed from V and 2 bases from J, the gap between germline ends came to 13 bases. Germline CDR1 and CDR2: MDHEN and SYDVKM. The length of the CDR3 is 14 residues. The CDR3 DNA reads TGTGCCAGCAGGCTTTCCGGGACAAACTATGGCTACACCTTC. This translates into CASRLSGTNYGYTF.

V and J are TRBV24-1 and TRBJ2-4; D is ambiguous. V shed 4 bases and J shed 0 bases, with 15 bases lying between them. CDR3 length: 17 residues. Germline CDR1 reads KGHDR; CDR2 reads SFDVKD. As DNA, the CDR3 is TGTGCCACCAGTGACGGCCGGAAACCTATAGCCAAAAACATTCAGTACTTC. This sequence encodes CATSDGRKPIAKNIQYF.

This chain joins TRBV29-1 and TRBJ1-1; tentative D call: TRBD1 (5 bases). V was pared by 7 bases and J by 1 base, with 16 bases between. The CDR3 sequence is 14 residues long. CDR1 and CDR2 (germline): SQVTM, ANQGSEA. CDR3 sequence (DNA): TGCAGCGCGCCCCGGGGACCCAGGAACACTGAAGCTTTCTTT. This gives the protein CSAPRGPRNTEAFF.

There are a few counts of this clonotype. The J gene is TRBJ2-7, the V gene TRBV27; 10 positions agree with TRBD1. The CDR3 loop spans 14 amino acids. Per germline, CDR1 MNHEY and CDR2 SMNVEV (reference sequence). V lost 4 bases to trimming and J lost 3 bases; unmatched junction nucleotides: 3. CDR3 protein: CASSWTGGNYEQYF. DNA for the CDR3: TGTGCCAGCAGTTGGACAGGGGGGAACTACGAGCAGTACTTC.

This clonotype appeared a few times. This chain uses TRBV6-1 with TRBJ2-3; 12 bases line up with TRBD2. Losses at the gene ends were 2 bases for V and 2 bases for J; bases not matched to a gene: 14. Germline CDR1 reads MNHNS; CDR2 reads SASEGT. The CDR3 contains 20 residues. CDR3 sequence (DNA): TGTGCCAGCAGTGAATGGGGATCTCGTACTAGCGGGGGGTCCACAGATACGCAGTATTTT. It codes for CASSEWGSRTSGGSTDTQYF.

This clonotype was found a few times. The chain combines TRBV15 with TRBJ2-3, with D unresolved. CDR1 is LNHNV and CDR2 is YYDKDF in the germline V gene (reference sequence). CDR3 length: 14 residues. V dropped 6 bases and J dropped 1 base, with 11 bases sitting between them. The CDR3: CATSWGSRTDTQYF. The CDR3 DNA follows: TGTGCCACCAGTTGGGGATCCCGCACAGATACGCAGTATTTT. The variable domain in full, with the rest retrieved from reference TRBV15 and TRBJ2-3, is DAMVIQNPRYQVTQFGKPVTLSCSQTLNHNVMYWYQQKSSQAPKLLFHYYDKDFNNEADTPDNFQSRRPNTSFCFLDIRSPGLGDTAMYLCATSWGSRTDTQYFGPGTRLTVL.

The table lists this clonotype with a count of one. One junction end disagrees with the germline gene, perhaps due to a read error. The chain combines TRBV12-3 or TRBV12-4 with TRBJ1-6; 7 bases agree with TRBD1. CDR3 size: 14 residues. CDR3 nucleotide sequence: TGTGCCAGCAGGGGGACAGCCTATAATTCACCCCCCCACTTT. Translated, it gives CASRGTAYNSPPHF.

CDR3 in amino acids: CASSLKLPRDRKNIQYF. The CDR3 nucleotides are TGTGCCAGCAGCTTAAAGTTGCCGAGGGACAGAAAAAACATTCAGTACTTC. The genes are TRBV7-2 and TRBJ2-7; 7 bases are shared with TRBD1. The closer fit of TRBJ2-4 to the DNA end suggests the J call may be wrong. The CDR3 is made up of 17 amino acids. Germline loops: CDR1 SGHTA, CDR2 FQGNSA.

This clonotype has more than one count but fewer than ten. The chain couples TRBV10-3 to TRBJ2-5; TRBD1 matches at 9 bases. Germline values: CDR1 ENHRY, CDR2 SYGVKD. V shed 3 bases and J 3 bases; nucleotides not matched to a gene: 5. The length of the CDR3 is 15 residues. This CDR3 reads CAISDGTGWEETQYF. In DNA, the CDR3 is TGTGCCATCAGTGACGGGACAGGGTGGGAAGAGACCCAGTACTTC.

V is TRBV18 and J is TRBJ2-3; D gene unclear. V lost 6 bases and J 0 bases, leaving 22 bases between the germline ends. There are 18 residues in the CDR3. Germline V gene lookup returns CDR1 KGHSH and CDR2 LQKENI. CDR3 bases: TGTGCCAGCTCGCCATGGGCCGAGACCATACTTAGCACAGATACGCAGTATTTT. Its translation: CASSPWAETILSTDTQYF.

The V and J genes are TRBV2 and TRBJ2-4; TRBD2 might be the D (6 bases). With the DNA end fitting TRBJ2-7 better, the J assignment may be wrong. From germline, CDR1 is SNHLY and CDR2 FYNNEI. The CDR3 consists of 14 residues. For the CDR3, the DNA is TGTGCCAGCAGTGATCTACAGGAGGGATACGAGCAGTACTTC. Residues: CASSDLQEGYEQYF.

This clonotype was counted once. The junction shows a germline mismatch at one end, possibly a read error. The chain employs TRBV7-2 and TRBJ2-3, with D unclear. In germline, CDR1 is SGHTA, CDR2 FQGNSA. The CDR3 is 13 amino acids. The CDR3 DNA follows: TGTGCCAGCAGCTTAGCAATTGGAGATACGCATTATTTT. Its protein product is CASSLAIGDTHYF.

This clonotype was seen at least ten times. This chain uses TRBV29-1 with TRBJ2-4; a weak D match, TRBD1 (8 bases). Germline V gives CDR1 SQVTM, CDR2 ANQGSEA. The CDR3 is 11 residues long. V was shortened by 5 bases and J by 8 bases, with 10 bases between the two germline ends. The CDR3 here is CSVTGGDIQYF. Here the CDR3 DNA reads TGCAGCGTTACAGGGGGGGACATTCAGTACTTC.

This clonotype was seen a handful of times. V usage is TRBV4-2 and J usage is TRBJ2-1, with TRBD1 identical over 9 bases. Trimming cost V 1 base and J 1 base; bases outside gene matches: 2. Germline assignment: CDR1 LGHNA and CDR2 YNFKEQ. CDR3 length equals 16 residues. CDR3 nucleotide sequence: TGTGCCAGCAGCCAAGGGGGACAGGGTTCCTACAATGAGCAGTTCTTC. Amino acid sequence: CASSQGGQGSYNEQFF.

The chain combines TRBV20-1 with TRBJ1-5, with a possible D match to TRBD1 (5 bases). Trimming left V 1 base short and J 11 bases short, with 9 bases between. The CDR3 has 11 residues. Germline V gene sequence: CDR1 DFQATT, CDR2 SNEGSKA (reference sequence). CDR3 coding DNA: TGCAGTGCTAGAGCACAGGCGGCCCAGCATTTT. This encodes CSARAQAAQHF.

The V and J genes are TRBV20-1 and TRBJ2-7, with TRBD1 identical over 8 bases. The germline V gene encodes CDR1 DFQATT and CDR2 SNEGSKA (reference sequence). V shed 3 bases, J shed 0 bases, and the junction held 4 bases outside the gene matches. The CDR3 runs 14 residues. The CDR3 bases are TGCAGTGCTAGCCCAGGGGGCTACTCCTACGAGCAGTACTTC. This codes for CSASPGGYSYEQYF.

This clonotype was recorded a few times. This chain links TRBV3-1 with TRBJ1-2, with a weak D call TRBD1 (5 bases). Trimming left V 0 bases short and J 6 bases short, with 14 bases between. CDR3 length equals 15 residues. Germline CDR1 is LGHDT and CDR2 is YNNKEL (reference sequence). CDR3 sequence reads: CASSQDVGGRHGYTF. In nucleotides, the CDR3 is TGTGCCAGCAGCCAAGATGTGGGGGGGAGACATGGCTACACCTTC.

This clonotype is a singleton in its sample. The rearrangement links TRBV3-1 to TRBJ2-1, with 10 bases fitting TRBD2. The closer fit of TRBJ2-7 to the DNA end suggests the J call may be wrong. This CDR3 region has 17 residues. Germline values: CDR1 LGHDT, CDR2 YNNKEL (reference sequence). The CDR3 sequence is CASSLTSGQYSYNEQYF. Here the CDR3 DNA reads TGTGCCAGCAGTCTGACTAGCGGGCAATACTCCTACAATGAGCAGTACTTC.

This chain uses TRBV29-1 with TRBJ2-3; 13 nucleotides agree with TRBD2. Looked up from germline, CDR1 is SQVTM and CDR2 is ANQGSEA. V trimming: 6 bases; J trimming: 1 base; junction bases outside the gene matches: 4. This CDR3 contains 15 residues. The CDR3 DNA reads TGCAGCGTCAACGGACTAGCGGGGGGCACAGATACGCAGTATTTT. Residues: CSVNGLAGGTDTQYF.

This clonotype has only one observation. This clone may be a read error of a much larger clone one base away. The V gene is TRBV5-1, the J gene TRBJ2-1; D is unresolved. The CDR3 is made up of 15 amino acids. Trimming removed 7 bases from V and 7 bases from J, with 21 bases in between. Per the germline V gene, CDR1 is SGHRS and CDR2 is YFSETQ. CDR3 region: CASGRASDPENEQFF. The DNA of the CDR3 is TGCGCCAGCGGCAGAGCTTCGGACCCCGAAAATGAGCAGTTCTTC.

J is TRBJ2-7 and V is TRBV27, with 11 positions matching TRBD2. V shed 6 bases and J 1 base; nucleotides not matched to a gene: 5. From germline, CDR1 is MNHEY and CDR2 SMNVEV (reference sequence). This CDR3 region has 15 residues. CDR3 nucleotide sequence: TGTGCCAGCAGAGTGGGACTAGCGGTATCCTACGAGCAGTACTTC. It codes for CASRVGLAVSYEQYF.

This clonotype appeared a few times. The V call is TRBV5-5, the J call TRBJ2-5; D uncertain. V shed 10 bases and J shed 1 base, with 20 bases lying between them. The CDR3 is made up of 15 amino acids. Germline V gene lookup returns CDR1 SGHKS and CDR2 YYEKEE (reference sequence). The CDR3 DNA reads TGTGCCTCCGGGCCATTTGGGCAGACCCAAGAGACCCAGTACTTC. Residues: CASGPFGQTQETQYF.

This clonotype was detected only a few times. The rearrangement uses TRBV19 and TRBJ1-1; no reliable D call. Germline V lookup: CDR1 LNHDA, CDR2 SQIVND (reference sequence). Between the trimmed V and J ends, which lost 3 bases and 0 bases, there was a span of 5 bases. This CDR3 comprises 13 residues. The CDR3 bases are TGTGCCAGTAGTATGACCGTGAACACTGAAGCTTTCTTT. This gives the protein CASSMTVNTEAFF.

V and J are TRBV3-1 and TRBJ2-1, with 7 bases fitting TRBD2. CDR1 is LGHDT, CDR2 YNNKEL, per germline (reference sequence). CDR3 length equals 16 residues. J gave up 6 bases and V 3 bases, and 11 bases lay outside the gene matches. Here the CDR3 DNA reads TGTGCCAGCAGCCACCTAGGACTGGGAGGGGCCAATGAGCAGTTCTTC. It codes for CASSHLGLGGANEQFF.

The gene calls are TRBV6-1 and TRBJ1-5, with 10 bases fitting TRBD1. Germline V CDR1 and CDR2: MNHNS, SASEGT. Trimming removed 6 bases from V and 4 bases from J; junction bases left unmatched: 6. The length of the CDR3 is 15 residues. The CDR3 protein is CASSIGGQGNQPQHF. DNA for the CDR3: TGTGCCAGCAGCATAGGGGGACAGGGGAATCAGCCCCAGCATTTT.